This passage covers 7 T cell receptor beta chains from one sample sequenced in a study of technical replicates of blood from a handful of donors. Profiled with immunoSEQ multiplex PCR; TCRdb holds only in-frame clones, not every one. This sample has about 62,000 clones; over 85% occur once, and the top ten carry roughly 5%. The material sequenced was PBMCs. These receptors all stem from a human donor in good health. Some clones in this sample may be carry-over from other donors' samples.

The chain has TRBV6-5 and TRBJ2-3, with D tentatively TRBD2 (5 bases). Trimming shortened V by 0 bases and J by 3 bases, and 10 bases separated the two germline ends. The CDR3 is 15 residues long. Germline assignment: CDR1 MNHEY and CDR2 SVGAGI. The CDR3 DNA is TGTGCCAGCAGTTACTCGGGCAGGAGGACAGATACGCAGTATTTT. Its protein is CASSYSGRRTDTQYF.

The V gene is TRBV5-1, the J gene TRBJ2-2; 8 nucleotides agree with TRBD1. V trimming: 0 bases; J trimming: 6 bases; junction bases outside the gene matches: 4. Germline assignment: CDR1 SGHRS and CDR2 YFSETQ. This CDR3 contains 15 residues. CDR3 nucleotides: TGCGCCAGCAGCTTGGAGGACAGGGTCGCCGGGGAGCTGTTTTTT. Translated: CASSLEDRVAGELFF.

The genes are TRBV6-1 and TRBJ1-5; possibly TRBD1 for D (5 bases). With 8 bases removed from V and 0 bases from J, the gap between germline ends came to 11 bases. Looked up from germline, CDR1 is MNHNS and CDR2 is SASEGT. The CDR3 loop spans 14 amino acids. CDR3 amino acids: CASSYTGSNQPQHF. The CDR3 bases are TGTGCCAGCTCATATACAGGTAGCAATCAGCCCCAGCATTTT.

The chain combines TRBV5-1 with TRBJ1-2; D unclear. This CDR3 contains 14 residues. V lost 0 bases, J lost 2 bases, and 8 bases lay in between. Germline CDR1 SGHRS, CDR2 YFSETQ. CDR3 in amino acids: CASSLDSINYGYTF. The CDR3 DNA follows: TGCGCCAGCAGCTTGGATTCAATCAACTATGGCTACACCTTC.

The chain employs TRBV9 and TRBJ2-5; TRBD1 agrees at 7 bases. The V and J ends lost 0 bases and 5 bases, in that order; junction bases with no gene match: 4. The CDR3 is 14 residues long. Germline loops: CDR1 SGDLS, CDR2 YYNGEE. The CDR3 DNA sequence: TGTGCCAGCAGCGTAGACAGGGGTATCGAGACCCAGTACTTC. Translating gives CASSVDRGIETQYF.

The J gene is TRBJ2-5, the V gene TRBV28, with 11 positions matching TRBD2. With 2 bases clipped from V and 6 bases from J, the junction kept 5 bases outside the gene matches. Per germline, CDR1 MDHEN and CDR2 SYDVKM. This CDR3 contains 15 residues. The chain's CDR3 is CASSLGSGGAQTQYF. Here the CDR3 DNA reads TGTGCCAGCAGTTTAGGTAGCGGGGGGGCGCAGACCCAGTACTTC. Filled out from reference TRBV28 and TRBJ2-5, the complete variable domain reads DVKVTQSSRYLVKRTGEKVFLECVQDMDHENMFWYRQDPGLGLRLIYFSYDVKMKEKGDIPEGYSVSREKKERFSLILESASTNQTSMYLCASSLGSGGAQTQYFGPGTRLLVL.

The gene calls are TRBV4-2 and TRBJ2-5; 7 nucleotides align to TRBD2. The germline V gene has CDR1 LGHNA and CDR2 YNFKEQ. V shed 6 bases and J 3 bases; nucleotides not matched to a gene: 7. The CDR3 is 14 residues long. The CDR3 DNA is TGTGCCAGCAGTCCAGGCGGGGGAAAAGAGACCCAGTACTTC. This gives the protein CASSPGGGKETQYF.